The rows below give T cell receptor beta chains drawn from one sample of a study of T cells in localized non-small cell lung cancer. Produced via immunoSEQ multiplex PCR; TCRdb's table is partial and in-frame only. The table has around 26,000 clones, more than 65% seen once. This specimen consisted of peripheral blood, obtained before any cancer treatment. All receptors come from a man aged 40-75 years with stage III squamous cell lung carcinoma. CDR3s include the opening cysteine and the closing phenylalanine or tryptophan. The D gene is left open where the match is weak. Size is stated for part of the rows, as once, few or many counts, or as a class when the clone is expanded.

D	V	size	J	DNA	CDR3
.	TRBV28	.	TRBJ1-3	TGTGCCAGCGGGACGTTAACGAGCTCTGGAAACACCATATATTTT	CASGTLTSSGNTIYF
.	TRBV7-9	.	TRBJ2-1	TGTGCCAGCAGCTTACTAGAGACTGAGCAGTTCTTC	CASSLLETEQFF
.	TRBV9	.	TRBJ1-1	TGTGCCAGCAGCGCGGACGTAGGAGAAGCTTTCTTT	CASSADVGEAFF
.	TRBV2	.	TRBJ2-3	TGTGCCAGCAGTGAGGCGACGGGGCCTAGCACAGATACGCAGTATTTT	CASSEATGPSTDTQYF
.	TRBV7-8	.	TRBJ1-5	TGTGCCAGCAGCTTAGAGGACATCCCGAATCAGCCCCAGCATTTT	CASSLEDIPNQPQHF
.	TRBV19	.	TRBJ1-1	TGTGCCAGTAGTACTGGGCCGTTCAGTGAAGCTTTCTTT	CASSTGPFSEAFF
.	TRBV7-2	.	TRBJ1-4	TGTGCCAGCAGCCCACTCGTTAGAGAAAATGAAAAACTGTTTTTT	CASSPLVRENEKLFF
.	TRBV6-1	few	TRBJ2-2	TGTGCCAGCCCGCCAGATCAAAACACCGGGGAGCTGTTTTTT	CASPPDQNTGELFF
.	TRBV4-2	.	TRBJ2-7	TGTGCCAGCAGCCAGCTGGTTAGCGGTTCCTACGAGCAGTACTTC	CASSQLVSGSYEQYF
.	TRBV27	few	TRBJ1-5	TGTGCCAGCAGTTTAGTGGGGGGGGATCAGCCCCAGCATTTT	CASSLVGGDQPQHF
TRBD1	TRBV28	.	TRBJ1-1	TGTGCCAGCAGTTTGGGCGGGACAGCCAACACTGAAGCTTTCTTT	CASSLGGTANTEAFF
.	TRBV18	.	TRBJ1-2	TGTGCCAGCTACCCGGGACAAGGGGGCTACACCTTC	CASYPGQGGYTF
.	TRBV21-1	.	TRBJ1-5	TGTGCCAGCAGCAAGAGGAGGGGGAATCAGCCCCAGCATTTT	CASSKRRGNQPQHF
TRBD1	TRBV6-5	once	TRBJ2-2	TGTGCCAGCAGCCTCCGGGACAGGGAGACCGGGGAGCTGTTTTTT	CASSLRDRETGELFF
.	TRBV25-1	.	TRBJ2-2	TGTGCCAGCAGTGGCGGGACGTGGAACACCGGGGAGCTGTTTTTT	CASSGGTWNTGELFF
.	TRBV27	.	TRBJ2-3	TGTGCCAGCAGTTCGCTACAGGGTTTGGATACGCAGTATTTT	CASSSLQGLDTQYF
.	TRBV4-1	few	TRBJ1-3	TGCGCCAGCAGCCCCAACAGGGTAAGAGCTGGAAACACCATATATTTT	CASSPNRVRAGNTIYF
.	TRBV5-1	.	TRBJ2-1	TGCGCCAGCAGCTTGGCCGACACGAGCTCCTACAATGAGCAGTTCTTC	CASSLADTSSYNEQFF
.	TRBV29-1	few	TRBJ2-5	TGCAGCGTCCTGGGCCGGCGGGTAGGGACCCAGTACTTC	CSVLGRRVGTQYF
.	TRBV2	.	TRBJ1-5	TGTGCCAGCAGGATGGGACCGAGCAATCAGCCCCAGCATTTT	CASRMGPSNQPQHF
.	TRBV9	.	TRBJ2-3	TGTGCCAGCAGCGAACAAGTGGGGGTCACAGATACGCAGTATTTT	CASSEQVGVTDTQYF
.	TRBV10-1	.	TRBJ1-4	TGCGCCAGCACGTCGAGACAGTTTGCAACTAATGAAAAACTGTTTTTT	CASTSRQFATNEKLFF
TRBD1	TRBV7-9	.	TRBJ2-6	TGTGCCAGCAGCTTCACACAGGGGCTTGGGGCCAACGTCCTGACTTTC	CASSFTQGLGANVLTF
.	TRBV6-6	once	TRBJ1-4	TGTGCCAGCAGTCTGGACAGCTCAACTAATGAAAAACTGTTTTTT	CASSLDSSTNEKLFF
TRBD2	TRBV29-1	.	TRBJ2-1	TGCAGCGTGGATCTACTAGCGGAAGCCTACAATGAGCAGTTCTTC	CSVDLLAEAYNEQFF
TRBD2	TRBV9	.	TRBJ2-1	TGTGCCAGCATCCCAGCGGGGGGGTACAATGAGCAGTTCTTC	CASIPAGGYNEQFF
.	TRBV29-1	few	TRBJ1-1	TGCAGCGGGCAGGGGAACACTGAAGCTTTCTTT	CSGQGNTEAFF
.	TRBV7-9	.	TRBJ2-3	TGTGCCAGCAGCCCACCGGCTAGCACAGATACGCAGTATTTT	CASSPPASTDTQYF
.	TRBV2	.	TRBJ2-7	TGTGCCAGCAGTGTGGACCAGGCGTACGAGCAGTACTTC	CASSVDQAYEQYF